A single sample gave rise to the 20 T cell receptor beta chains below, sequenced in a study of shared clonotypes between healthy human individuals. Cells designated naive CD8 were CD45RO-negative and were positively selected for CCR7, with terminally differentiated effector memory CD45RA+ cells excluded. Using immunoSEQ multiplex PCR, the repertoire was profiled, and TCRdb retains in-frame clones only, with some absent. This sample has millions of clones, with less than 95% found just once. Sequenced: naive CD8+ T cells sorted from blood. These receptors were taken from a man aged 18 to 29 in good health.

The rearrangement joins TRBV11-2 to TRBJ2-3; 9 positions agree with TRBD2. Germline trimming cut 3 bases from V and 11 bases from J; bases unmatched to any gene: 15. Per germline, CDR1 SGHAT and CDR2 FQNNGV. This CDR3 comprises 16 residues. The CDR3, as DNA: TGTGCCAGCAGCTTCTCCCCGGGACTAGGGCGGGGGGGGCAGTATTTT. Translated, it gives CASSFSPGLGRGGQYF. The whole variable domain, remainder taken from reference TRBV11-2 and TRBJ2-3, is EAGVAQSPRYKIIEKRQSVAFWCNPISGHATLYWYQQILGQGPKLLIQFQNNGVVDDSQLPKDRFSAERLKGVDSTLKIQPAKLEDSAVYLCASSFSPGLGRGGQYFGPGTRLTVL.

Written as DNA, the CDR3 is TGTGCCAGCAGCCTAGGGCCCGGGGAGACCCAGTACTTC. As protein: CASSLGPGETQYF. The chain joins TRBV7-2 to TRBJ2-5; D ambiguous. CDR3 length: 13 amino acids. The V gene lost 5 bases and the J gene lost 5 bases, with 12 bases spanning the gap. CDR1 and CDR2 from the germline V gene are SGHTA and FQGNSA.

This clone was detected only once. CDR3 protein: CASSLVHSPYEQYF. The CDR3, as DNA: TGTGCCAGCAGCTTAGTACACAGCCCCTACGAGCAGTACTTC. The chain couples TRBV7-9 to TRBJ2-7; D not certain. The V gene lost 1 base and the J gene lost 2 bases, with 9 bases spanning the gap. The CDR3 sequence is 14 residues long. CDR1 and CDR2 (germline): SEHNR, FQNEAQ (reference sequence).

The CDR3, as DNA: TGTGCCAGCAGCTTGGAGCAGGACTCCTACGAGCAGTACTTC. Translated: CASSLEQDSYEQYF. The genes are TRBV7-9 and TRBJ2-7, with unresolved D. V was cut by 3 bases and J by 0 bases, with 9 bases left in between. The CDR3 contains 14 residues. Germline CDR1 and CDR2: SEHNR and FQNEAQ (reference sequence).

The chain couples TRBV7-2 to TRBJ1-2; D gene unclear. Germline CDR1 and CDR2: SGHTA and FQGNSA. The CDR3 covers 13 residues. V gave up 8 bases and J gave up 1 base, with 11 bases separating them. CDR3 loop: CASRRIYNYGYTF. The DNA of the CDR3 is TGTGCCAGCCGCCGGATCTATAACTATGGCTACACCTTC.

This chain links TRBV7-9 with TRBJ1-1; a weak D match, TRBD1 (5 bases). This CDR3 is 13 amino acids long. The germline V and J ends were trimmed by 6 bases and 3 bases, with 11 bases remaining between them. Germline CDR1 is SEHNR and CDR2 is FQNEAQ (reference sequence). The CDR3 sequence is CASSTTRDTEAFF. The DNA for the CDR3 is TGTGCCAGCAGTACAACCAGGGACACTGAAGCTTTCTTT.

V usage is TRBV6-1 and J usage is TRBJ2-7; 10 bases agree with TRBD1. CDR1 MNHNS and CDR2 SASEGT come from the germline V gene. The CDR3 loop spans 16 amino acids. V lost 4 bases and J lost 0; bases outside the gene matches: 6. CDR3 nucleotides: TGTGCCAGCAGTGTGCCCGGGACAGGGGCCTCCTACGAGCAGTACTTC. It specifies CASSVPGTGASYEQYF.

The chain uses TRBV10-1 and TRBJ2-2, with TRBD1 identical over 8 bases. The V gene's germline CDR1 is WNHNN and CDR2 SYGVQD (reference sequence). This CDR3 contains 14 residues. V lost 3 bases, J lost 6 bases, and 3 bases stayed unmatched. This CDR3 is CASSEGRGPGELFF. CDR3 coding DNA: TGCGCCAGCAGTGAAGGCAGGGGGCCCGGGGAGCTGTTTTTT.

V gene TRBV4-1 combines with J gene TRBJ2-3, with D tentatively TRBD2 (6 bases). V dropped 0 bases and J dropped 0 bases, with 13 bases sitting between them. Looked up from germline, CDR1 is MGHRA and CDR2 is YSYEKL. The CDR3 is 17 residues long. Here the CDR3 reads CASSQEEGTTSTDTQYF. The CDR3 DNA follows: TGCGCCAGCAGCCAAGAGGAGGGAACTACAAGCACAGATACGCAGTATTTT.

The chain couples TRBV2 to TRBJ2-2; unclear D gene. Germline loops: CDR1 SNHLY, CDR2 FYNNEI. This CDR3 has 14 residues. Trimming removed 1 base from V and 3 bases from J, with 6 bases in between. The CDR3 protein is CASSEGSYTGELFF. CDR3 in DNA: TGTGCCAGCAGTGAAGGCAGCTACACCGGGGAGCTGTTTTTT. Full variable domain (remainder filled in from reference TRBV2 and TRBJ2-2): EPEVTQTPSHQVTQMGQEVILRCVPISNHLYFYWYRQILGQKVEFLVSFYNNEISEKSEIFDDQFSVERPDGSNFTLKIRSTKLEDSAMYFCASSEGSYTGELFFGEGSRLTVL.

The CDR3 DNA reads TGTGCCAGCAGCGTAGGGGGAGGGACGACCCAGTACTTC. The encoded protein is CASSVGGGTTQYF. The chain uses TRBV9 and TRBJ2-5, with TRBD2 matching 7 bases. CDR3 length: 13 residues. CDR1 SGDLS and CDR2 YYNGEE come from the germline V gene. V trimming: 0 bases; J trimming: 7 bases; junction bases outside the gene matches: 3.

The table lists this clone with a count of one. This chain links TRBV12-1 with TRBJ1-5; TRBD1, the table's D call, lacks a check against the DNA. TRBV12-1 is a recognized pseudogene. This CDR3 has 13 amino acids. CDR3 protein: CASSFDGTQPQHF. The CDR3 DNA reads TGTGCCAGCAGCTTTGATGGCACTCAGCCCCAGCATTTT.

The V call is TRBV20-1, the J call TRBJ1-2; D not certain. The CDR3 loop spans 11 amino acids. Trimming pared 7 bases from V and 3 bases from J, leaving 9 bases between. Germline V gene data show CDR1 as DFQATT and CDR2 as SNEGSKA (reference sequence). CDR3 protein: CSGHGDYGYTF. The CDR3 region has the DNA TGCAGTGGCCACGGTGACTATGGCTACACCTTC.

The chain links TRBV7-9 to TRBJ2-2, with D hard to call. Looked up from germline, CDR1 is SEHNR and CDR2 is FQNEAQ (reference sequence). This CDR3 region has 15 residues. Deletions cut 0 bases from V and 2 bases from J, with 7 bases between. The CDR3 bases are TGTGCCAGCAGCTTAGCAGTCGGAAACACCGGGGAGCTGTTTTTT. It codes for CASSLAVGNTGELFF. Combining the CDR3 with reference TRBV7-9 and TRBJ2-2 gives the whole variable domain DTGVSQNPRHKITKRGQNVTFRCDPISEHNRLYWYRQTLGQGPEFLTYFQNEAQLEKSRLLSDRFSAERPKGSFSTLEIQRTEQGDSAMYLCASSLAVGNTGELFFGEGSRLTVL.

For this clone: Other DNA variants within this sample encode the same CDR3. This chain links TRBV30 with TRBJ2-5, with D uncertain. The CDR3 spans 12 residues. Germline V gene sequence: CDR1 GTSNPN, CDR2 SVGIG (reference sequence). V was pared by 0 bases and J by 5 bases, with 7 bases between. The CDR3 spells CAWSVLGETQYF. For the CDR3, the DNA is TGTGCCTGGAGTGTGTTAGGGGAGACCCAGTACTTC.

The chain recombines TRBV30 with TRBJ2-7, with a weak D call TRBD2 (5 bases). Deletions cut 3 bases from V and 3 bases from J, with 15 bases between. The germline V gene has CDR1 GTSNPN and CDR2 SVGIG (reference sequence). CDR3 length: 14 residues. CDR3 region: CAWRSSGLGYEQYF. The CDR3 nucleotides read TGTGCCTGGAGGTCGTCGGGGTTGGGCTACGAGCAGTACTTC.

This rearrangement joins TRBV18 to TRBJ2-7, with D possibly matching TRBD1 (6 bases). Germline V gives CDR1 KGHSH, CDR2 LQKENI. The CDR3 sequence is 15 residues long. Trimming left V 0 bases short and J 2 bases short, with 11 bases between. CDR3 bases: TGTGCCAGCTCACCACCTCTGGGGACAACCTACGAGCAGTACTTC. Translation gives CASSPPLGTTYEQYF.

The chain employs TRBV6-5 and TRBJ2-7; 8 nucleotides align to TRBD1. Trimming at V came to 7 bases and at J to 5 bases, leaving 4 bases not matched to a gene. The CDR3 is 12 amino acids. CDR1 is MNHEY, CDR2 SVGAGI, per germline. CDR3 in DNA: TGTGCCAGCATGACAGGGGACCACGAGCAGTACTTC. Translating gives CASMTGDHEQYF.

The genes are TRBV4-3 and TRBJ1-4; 8 positions match TRBD1. Trimming at V came to 3 bases and at J to 4 bases, leaving 7 bases not matched to a gene. Germline values: CDR1 LGHNA, CDR2 YSLEER. The CDR3 loop spans 16 amino acids. The CDR3 bases are TGCGCCAGCAGCCAGACTCCGACAGGGGATAATGAAAAACTGTTTTTT. It encodes CASSQTPTGDNEKLFF.

J is TRBJ1-5 and V is TRBV6-1; D might be TRBD1 (6 bases). Germline CDR1 reads MNHNS; CDR2 reads SASEGT. The CDR3 spans 14 residues. Trimming took off 6 bases at V and 1 base at J, with 10 bases between the two ends. The CDR3 sequence: CASRGAASNQPQHF. The CDR3 DNA sequence: TGTGCCAGCAGGGGGGCAGCAAGCAATCAGCCCCAGCATTTT.